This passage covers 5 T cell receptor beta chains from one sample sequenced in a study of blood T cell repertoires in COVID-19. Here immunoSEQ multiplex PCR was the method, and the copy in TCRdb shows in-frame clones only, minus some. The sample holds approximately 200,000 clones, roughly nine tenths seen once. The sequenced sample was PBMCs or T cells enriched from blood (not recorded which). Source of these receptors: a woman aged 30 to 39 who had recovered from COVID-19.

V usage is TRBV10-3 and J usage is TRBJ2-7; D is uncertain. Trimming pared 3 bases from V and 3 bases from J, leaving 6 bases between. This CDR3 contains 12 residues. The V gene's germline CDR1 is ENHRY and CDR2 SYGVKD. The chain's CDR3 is CAISDLLYEQYF. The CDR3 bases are TGTGCCATCAGTGACCTTCTCTACGAGCAGTACTTC.

The CDR3 region has the DNA TGTGCCAGTAGCTCGGGAGGGTATAATTCACCCCTCCACTTT. Protein product: CASSSGGYNSPLHF. The chain is built from TRBV19 and TRBJ1-6; D is unresolved. CDR1 LNHDA and CDR2 SQIVND come from the germline V gene (reference sequence). Trimming pared 6 bases from V and 4 bases from J, leaving 10 bases between. The CDR3 is 14 amino acids.

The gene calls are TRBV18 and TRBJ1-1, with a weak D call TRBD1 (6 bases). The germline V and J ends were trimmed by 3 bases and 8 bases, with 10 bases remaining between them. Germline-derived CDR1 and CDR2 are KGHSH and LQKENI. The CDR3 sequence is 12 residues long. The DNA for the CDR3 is TGTGCCAGCTCACCCGACGGACAGGAAGCTTTCTTT. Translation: CASSPDGQEAFF.

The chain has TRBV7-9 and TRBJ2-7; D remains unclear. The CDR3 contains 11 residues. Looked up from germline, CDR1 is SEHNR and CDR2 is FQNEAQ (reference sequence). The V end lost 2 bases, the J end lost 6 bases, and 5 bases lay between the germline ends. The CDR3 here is CASSLIREQYF. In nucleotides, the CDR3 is TGTGCCAGCAGCTTAATCCGCGAGCAGTACTTC.

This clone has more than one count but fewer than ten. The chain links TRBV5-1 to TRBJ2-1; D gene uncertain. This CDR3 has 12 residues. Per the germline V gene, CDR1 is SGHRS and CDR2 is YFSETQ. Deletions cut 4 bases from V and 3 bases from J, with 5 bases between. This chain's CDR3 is CASSLNYNEQFF. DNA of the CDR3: TGCGCCAGCAGCCTAAACTACAATGAGCAGTTCTTC. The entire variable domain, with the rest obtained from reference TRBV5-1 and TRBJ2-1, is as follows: KAGVTQTPRYLIKTRGQQVTLSCSPISGHRSVSWYQQTPGQGLQFLFEYFSETQRNKGNFPGRFSGRQFSNSRSEMNVSTLELGDSALYLCASSLNYNEQFFGPGTRLTVL.